This T cell receptor (beta chain) comes out of a study of T cell responses to AZD1222 COVID-19 vaccine. The study's findings and limits: Across the whole spike, CD4 TCRs peaked at regions 160-218 and 743-854.

For this clone: Its matching antigen is unknown.

Germline values: CDR1 MNHEY, CDR2 SVGAGI. V shed 6 bases, J shed 3 bases, and the junction held 5 bases outside the gene matches. The CDR3 is made up of 15 amino acids. TCRdb keeps only in-frame clones here, not all; method: immunoSEQ multiplex PCR. The sample has 150,000 to 200,000 clones, 90% seen once. The source of this sequence is an adult in good health. The rearrangement joins TRBV6-5 to TRBJ2-3; 11 bases line up with TRBD2. Sequencing was performed on peripheral blood, taken on day 0 of AZD1222 vaccination. Here the CDR3 DNA reads TGTGCCAGCAGAGCTACTAGCGGGGGAACAGATACGCAGTATTTT. Its translation: CASRATSGGTDTQYF.